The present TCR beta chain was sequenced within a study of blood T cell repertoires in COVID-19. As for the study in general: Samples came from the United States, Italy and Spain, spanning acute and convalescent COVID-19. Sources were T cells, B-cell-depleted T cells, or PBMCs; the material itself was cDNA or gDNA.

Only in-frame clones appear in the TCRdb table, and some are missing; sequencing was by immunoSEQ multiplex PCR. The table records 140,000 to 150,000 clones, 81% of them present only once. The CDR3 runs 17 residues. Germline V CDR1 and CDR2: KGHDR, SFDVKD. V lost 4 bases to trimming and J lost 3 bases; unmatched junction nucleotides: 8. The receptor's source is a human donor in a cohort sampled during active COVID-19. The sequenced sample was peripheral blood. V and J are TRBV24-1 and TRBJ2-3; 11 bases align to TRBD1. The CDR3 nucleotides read TGTGCCACCAGTGACCCCAACGGACAGGGGGCAACAGATACGCAGTATTTT. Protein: CATSDPNGQGATDTQYF.